The TCR beta chain described here comes from a study of blood T cell repertoires in COVID-19. This CDR3 region has 16 residues. Germline V lookup: CDR1 KGHSH, CDR2 LQKENI. The V end was cut by 4 bases, the J end by 0 bases, with 13 bases between. Method: immunoSEQ multiplex PCR; TCRdb's copy keeps in-frame clones and lacks some. Seen here are 400,000 to 550,000 clones, 87% observed once, and the top ten hold under 2%. The chain has TRBV18 and TRBJ1-3, with D tentatively TRBD1 (6 bases). The clonotype comes from a woman aged 18-29 years with acute COVID-19. The material sequenced was PBMCs or T cells enriched from blood (not recorded which). This CDR3 is CASSQTGQPSGNTIYF. CDR3 coding DNA: TGTGCCAGCTCACAAACCGGACAGCCCTCTGGAAACACCATATATTTT.